A selection of T cell receptor beta chains follows, all from one sample in a study of cytomegalovirus exposure and HLA in healthy donors. The table came from immunoSEQ multiplex PCR; TCRdb's copy has only in-frame clones and leaves some out. The sample yields 200,000 to 250,000 clones, of which the top ten take up roughly 0.98%. The sample consisted of PBMCs. The receptors were sampled from a woman aged 25 to 39 in good health and CMV-seropositive. Each CDR3 is given with its conserved first and last residue.

j_gene | v_gene | CDR3aa
TRBJ2-7 | TRBV5-1 | CASSAGAAGAEQYF
TRBJ1-3 | TRBV5-6 | CASSGKGAVGNTIYF
TRBJ1-1 | TRBV10-3 | CAISEKGQGNSEAFF
TRBJ2-6 | TRBV2 | CASSPRQAGGANVLTF
TRBJ2-5 | TRBV6-5 | CASSYKIQETQYF
TRBJ2-5 | TRBV6-1 | CASYRGLQETQYF
TRBJ2-1 | TRBV4-2 | CASSQGLAGDYNEQFF
TRBJ1-1 | TRBV28 | CASSLPLGGMNTEAFF
TRBJ1-5 | TRBV18 | CASSPGSNQPQHF
TRBJ1-5 | TRBV2 | CASSPRTGLTNQPQHF
TRBJ2-2 | TRBV9 | CASSSRSAGELFF
TRBJ1-2 | TRBV7-2 | CASSLTGGLGGYTF
TRBJ2-7 | TRBV29-1 | CSVLGLAGVYEQYF
TRBJ1-2 | TRBV2 | CASSEGGDGYTF
TRBJ1-2 | TRBV6-5 | CASSDPGQGRGYTF
TRBJ2-5 | TRBV27 | CATKGGSSGGETQYF
TRBJ2-1 | TRBV29-1 | CSVEGRGSGAGNEQFF
TRBJ2-7 | TRBV28 | CASSPITPRLANEQYF
TRBJ1-6 | TRBV2 | CASSGGSYNSPLHF
TRBJ1-2 | TRBV19 | CASSIGVQSDGYTF
TRBJ2-5 | TRBV4-1 | CASSQKEREGIKTQYF
TRBJ2-6 | TRBV19 | CASSIQGGAGANVLTF
TRBJ2-7 | TRBV15 | CATSRDMQGNYEQYF
TRBJ1-2 | TRBV2 | CASSEVLVGQGDGYTF
TRBJ2-7 | TRBV19 | CASSALAGDTEQYF
TRBJ1-1 | TRBV5-4 | CASSLQERMNTEAFF
TRBJ1-4 | TRBV6-9 | CASSYQGADEKLFF
TRBJ1-3 | TRBV2 | CASSESMGNTIYF
TRBJ2-1 | TRBV2 | CASSPWTSGDEQFF
TRBJ2-7 | TRBV5-1 | CASSSTGLGLLREQYF
TRBJ2-7 | TRBV2 | CASSEKGSGGGYEQYF
TRBJ2-2 | TRBV7-2 | CASSFKTGNTGELFF
TRBJ2-7 | TRBV2 | CASSVGQQWPNYEQYF
TRBJ1-5 | TRBV28 | CASSGRVDQPQHF
TRBJ2-7 | TRBV2 | CASSRDPYEQYF
TRBJ2-3 | TRBV2 | CASSAGTGTDTQYF
TRBJ2-6 | TRBV27 | CASRGTGAGANVLTF
TRBJ1-5 | TRBV6-6 | CASSTRTGGSNQPQHF
TRBJ2-3 | TRBV7-8 | CASSPSGPGRIYTQYF
TRBJ1-1 | TRBV5-1 | CASSLETGYDTEAFF
TRBJ2-2 | TRBV15 | CATSRDRGAGELFF
TRBJ1-4 | TRBV4-2 | CASSQADRPNEKLFF
TRBJ1-2 | TRBV5-4 | CASSPSGESNGYTF
TRBJ2-7 | TRBV21-1 | CASSKGGPKQVVPYEQYF
TRBJ2-7 | TRBV4-3 | CASSLRVFQPDEQYF
TRBJ2-7 | TRBV19 | CASSKGQGIYEQYF